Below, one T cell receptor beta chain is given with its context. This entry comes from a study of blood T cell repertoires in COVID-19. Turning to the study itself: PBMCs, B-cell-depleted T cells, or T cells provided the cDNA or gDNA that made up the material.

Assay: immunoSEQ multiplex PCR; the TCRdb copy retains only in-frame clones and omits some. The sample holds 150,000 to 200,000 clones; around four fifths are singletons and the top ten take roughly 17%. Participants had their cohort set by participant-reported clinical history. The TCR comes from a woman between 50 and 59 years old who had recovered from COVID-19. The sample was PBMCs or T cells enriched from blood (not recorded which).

CDR3 in amino acids: CASSKSSGSSYEQYF. Here the CDR3 DNA reads TGTGCCAGTAGTAAGTCTAGCGGGAGCTCCTACGAGCAGTACTTC. The chain links TRBV19 to TRBJ2-7; 10 bases agree with TRBD2. The CDR3 has 15 residues. The trim removed 4 bases at V and 0 bases at J, leaving 3 bases unmatched. CDR1 is LNHDA and CDR2 is SQIVND in the germline V gene (reference sequence).